This T cell receptor (beta chain) is from a study of neurological immune-mediated disorders. This clonotype showed up just a few times. The cDNA was generated through 5'RACE incorporating 10-nucleotide random UMIs. TCRdb reprocessed the 5' RACE reads via MiXCR and lists one record per CDR3 protein. In the table there are under 80,000 distinct CDR3 sequences, roughly 5% of which are singletons. The CDR3 loop spans 13 amino acids. CDR1 and CDR2 (germline): DFQATT, SNEGSKA (reference sequence). Trimming removed 6 bases from V and 2 bases from J, with 13 bases in between. Sequenced input: PBMCs. J is TRBJ1-1 and V is TRBV20-1, with D perhaps matching TRBD1 (5 bases). This sequence originates from a woman aged 25-40 years with multiple sclerosis. The CDR3 DNA reads as TGCAGTGCGGGACCGACTTATAACACTGAAGCTTTCTTT. Encoded protein: CSAGPTYNTEAFF.